This paragraph reports one T cell receptor (beta chain). Its specificity is unknown. At one end the junction does not follow the germline gene, possibly because of a read error. This specimen belongs to a study of blood T cells in healthy people across ages. Overall study findings and caveats: Versus aged donors, long-lived donors had higher diversity and more naive CD4+ cells.

Using a J-beta primer mix together with a sample-barcoded 5' primer, a second PCR was run for about 6 to 11 cycles. Each cDNA molecule was tagged by a template-switch adaptor with 12 random nucleotides. From the 5' RACE reads, TCRdb called clonotypes with MiXCR, one entry per CDR3 protein. The table includes about 800,000 distinct CDR3 sequences, 20% to 30% detected once. Germline V gives CDR1 SSHAT, CDR2 FNYEAQ (reference sequence). The CDR3 loop spans 15 amino acids. These same records also appear under a second study, on T cells of mothers and their children.

This receptor was obtained from a boy aged 5-17 years in good health. Sample: blood. The V and J genes are TRBV7-7 and TRBJ2-2; D not certain. This CDR3 is CASSLIGPHTGELFF. CDR3 coding DNA: TGTGCTAGCAGCTTAATAGGGCCCCACACCGGGGAGCTGTTTTTT.